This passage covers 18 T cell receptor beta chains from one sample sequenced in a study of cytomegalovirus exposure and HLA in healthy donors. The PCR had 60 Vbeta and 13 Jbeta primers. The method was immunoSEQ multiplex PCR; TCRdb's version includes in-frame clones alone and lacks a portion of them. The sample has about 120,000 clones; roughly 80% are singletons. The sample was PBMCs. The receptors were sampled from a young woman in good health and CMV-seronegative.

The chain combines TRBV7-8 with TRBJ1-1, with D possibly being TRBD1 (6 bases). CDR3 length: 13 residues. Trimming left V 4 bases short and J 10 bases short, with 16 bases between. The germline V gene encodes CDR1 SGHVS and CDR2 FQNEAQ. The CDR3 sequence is CASSSARGRGAFF. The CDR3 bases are TGTGCCAGCAGCTCCGCCAGGGGCCGGGGAGCTTTCTTT.

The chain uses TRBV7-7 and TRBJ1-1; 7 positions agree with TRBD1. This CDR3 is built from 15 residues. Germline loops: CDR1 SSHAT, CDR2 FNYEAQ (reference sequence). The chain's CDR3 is CATGDIRGINTEAFF. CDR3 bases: TGTGCTACTGGGGACATCAGGGGGATCAACACTGAAGCTTTCTTT.

The CDR3 DNA follows: TGCGCCAGCAGCCAAACCGGGAACCTCTATGGCTACACCTTC. Translating it yields CASSQTGNLYGYTF. The rearrangement joins TRBV4-1 to TRBJ1-2; D is undetermined. V lost 2 bases to trimming and J lost 4 bases, with 11 bases between them. The CDR3 is 14 amino acids. Germline lookup yields CDR1 MGHRA and CDR2 YSYEKL.

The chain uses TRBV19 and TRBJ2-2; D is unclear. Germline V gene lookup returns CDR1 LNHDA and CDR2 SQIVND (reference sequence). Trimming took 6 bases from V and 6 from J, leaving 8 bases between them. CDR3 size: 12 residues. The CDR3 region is CASRIISGELFF. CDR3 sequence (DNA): TGTGCCAGTAGAATAATCTCCGGGGAGCTGTTTTTT.

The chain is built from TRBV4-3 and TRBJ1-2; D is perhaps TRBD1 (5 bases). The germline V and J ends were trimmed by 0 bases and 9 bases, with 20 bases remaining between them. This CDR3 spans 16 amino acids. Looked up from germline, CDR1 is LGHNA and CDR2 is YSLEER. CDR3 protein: CASSQDFRSAGDSYTF. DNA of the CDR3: TGCGCCAGCAGCCAAGATTTTAGGTCGGCGGGGGATAGCTACACCTTC.

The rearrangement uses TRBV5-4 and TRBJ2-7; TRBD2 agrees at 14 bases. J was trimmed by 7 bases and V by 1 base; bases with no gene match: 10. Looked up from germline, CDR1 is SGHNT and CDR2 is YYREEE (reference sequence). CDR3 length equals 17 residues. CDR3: CASSLRRLAGGLEEQYF. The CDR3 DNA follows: TGTGCCAGCAGCTTGAGGAGACTAGCGGGGGGGCTTGAAGAGCAGTACTTC.

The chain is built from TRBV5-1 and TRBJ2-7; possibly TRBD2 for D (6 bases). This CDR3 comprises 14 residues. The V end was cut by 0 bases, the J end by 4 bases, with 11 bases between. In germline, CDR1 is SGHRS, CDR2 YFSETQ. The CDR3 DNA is TGCGCCAGCAGCTTGGGCGGGGAGAGGTACGAGCAGTACTTC. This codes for CASSLGGERYEQYF.

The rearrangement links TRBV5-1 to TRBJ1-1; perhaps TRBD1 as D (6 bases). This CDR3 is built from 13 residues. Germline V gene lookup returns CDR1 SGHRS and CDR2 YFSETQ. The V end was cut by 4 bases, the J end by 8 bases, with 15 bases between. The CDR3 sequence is CASSILRGTEAFF. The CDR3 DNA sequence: TGCGCCAGCAGCATTCTCAGGGGAACCGAAGCTTTCTTT.

The CDR3 DNA sequence: TGTGCCAGCTCACCTCGGGAGCTACAAGAGACCCAGTACTTC. It encodes CASSPRELQETQYF. This rearrangement joins TRBV18 to TRBJ2-5, with TRBD2 as a possible D gene (6 bases). The V end was cut by 3 bases, the J end by 2 bases, with 10 bases between. The germline V gene encodes CDR1 KGHSH and CDR2 LQKENI. CDR3 length: 14 amino acids.

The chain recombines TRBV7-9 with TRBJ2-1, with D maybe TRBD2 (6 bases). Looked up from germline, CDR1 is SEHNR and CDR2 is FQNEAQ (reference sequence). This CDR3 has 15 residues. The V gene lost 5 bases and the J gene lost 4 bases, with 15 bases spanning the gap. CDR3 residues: CASSPVAVGYNEQFF. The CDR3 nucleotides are TGTGCCAGCAGCCCAGTAGCGGTCGGATACAATGAGCAGTTCTTC. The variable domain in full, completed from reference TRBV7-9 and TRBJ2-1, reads DTGVSQNPRHKITKRGQNVTFRCDPISEHNRLYWYRQTLGQGPEFLTYFQNEAQLEKSRLLSDRFSAERPKGSFSTLEIQRTEQGDSAMYLCASSPVAVGYNEQFFGPGTRLTVL.

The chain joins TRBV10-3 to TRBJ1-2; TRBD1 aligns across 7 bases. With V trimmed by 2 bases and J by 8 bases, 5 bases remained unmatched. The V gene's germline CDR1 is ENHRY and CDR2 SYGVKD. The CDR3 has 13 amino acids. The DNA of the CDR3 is TGTGCCATCAGTGAGGAGGGGGCGCGGGGCTACACCTTC. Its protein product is CAISEEGARGYTF.

In DNA form, the CDR3 reads TGTGCCTGGAGTGTTCGTGAGGGCACCATATATTTT. This sequence encodes CAWSVREGTIYF. The genes are TRBV30 and TRBJ1-3; D is uncertain. This CDR3 spans 12 amino acids. CDR1 is GTSNPN, CDR2 SVGIG, per germline (reference sequence). V gave up 0 bases and J gave up 9 bases, with 9 bases separating them.

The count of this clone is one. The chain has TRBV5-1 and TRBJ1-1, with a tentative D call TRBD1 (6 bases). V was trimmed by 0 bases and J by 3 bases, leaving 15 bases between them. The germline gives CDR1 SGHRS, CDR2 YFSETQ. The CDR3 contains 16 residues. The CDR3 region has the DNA TGCGCCAGCAGCTTGGGGCAGGGGATGGGGCACACTGAAGCTTTCTTT. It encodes CASSLGQGMGHTEAFF.

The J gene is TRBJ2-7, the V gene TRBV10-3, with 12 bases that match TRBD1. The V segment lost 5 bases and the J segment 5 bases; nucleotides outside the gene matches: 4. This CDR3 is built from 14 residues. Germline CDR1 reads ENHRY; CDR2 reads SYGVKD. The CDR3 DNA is TGTGCCATCAGTACGGGACAGGGGGCCGACGAGCAGTACTTC. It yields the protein CAISTGQGADEQYF.

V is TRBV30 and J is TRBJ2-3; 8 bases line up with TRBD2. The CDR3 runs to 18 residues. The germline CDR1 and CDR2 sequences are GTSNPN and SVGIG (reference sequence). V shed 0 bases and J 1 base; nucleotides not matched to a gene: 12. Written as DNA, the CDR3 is TGTGCCTGGAGTGTTACCTCCTCCGCCGGGGGGGGCACAGATACGCAGTATTTT. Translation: CAWSVTSSAGGGTDTQYF.

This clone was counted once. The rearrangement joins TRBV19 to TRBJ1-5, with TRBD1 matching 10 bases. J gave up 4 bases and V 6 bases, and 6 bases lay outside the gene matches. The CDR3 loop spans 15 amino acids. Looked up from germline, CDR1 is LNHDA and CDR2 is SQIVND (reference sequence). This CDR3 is CASSLPGQGNQPQHF. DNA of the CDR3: TGTGCCAGTAGCCTCCCGGGACAGGGGAATCAGCCCCAGCATTTT.

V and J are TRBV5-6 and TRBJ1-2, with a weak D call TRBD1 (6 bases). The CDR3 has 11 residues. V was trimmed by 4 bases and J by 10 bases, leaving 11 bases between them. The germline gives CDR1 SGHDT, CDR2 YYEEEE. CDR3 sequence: CASSLGGPYTF. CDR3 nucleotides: TGTGCCAGCAGCCTGGGGGGGCCCTACACCTTC.

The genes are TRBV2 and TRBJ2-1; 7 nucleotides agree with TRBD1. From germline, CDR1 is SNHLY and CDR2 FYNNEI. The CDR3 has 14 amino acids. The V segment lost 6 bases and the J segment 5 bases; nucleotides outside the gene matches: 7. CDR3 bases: TGTGCCAGCAGAGAGGACAGGCCCAACAATGAGCAGTTCTTC. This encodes CASREDRPNNEQFF.